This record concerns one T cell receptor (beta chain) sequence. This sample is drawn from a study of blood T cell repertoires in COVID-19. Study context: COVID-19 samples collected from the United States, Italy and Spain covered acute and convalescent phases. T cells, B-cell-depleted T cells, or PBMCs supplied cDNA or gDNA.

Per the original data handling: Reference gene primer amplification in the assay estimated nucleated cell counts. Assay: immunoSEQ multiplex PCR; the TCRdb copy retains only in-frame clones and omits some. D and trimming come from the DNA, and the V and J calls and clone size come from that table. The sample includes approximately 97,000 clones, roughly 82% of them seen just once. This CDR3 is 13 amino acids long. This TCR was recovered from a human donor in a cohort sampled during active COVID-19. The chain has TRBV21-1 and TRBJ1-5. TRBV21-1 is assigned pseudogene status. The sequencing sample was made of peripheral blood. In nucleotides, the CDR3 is TGTGCCAGCAGCTCCATAGGCAATCAGCCCCAGCATTTT. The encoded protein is CASSSIGNQPQHF.